The entry that follows covers one T cell receptor (beta chain) sequence. Its antigen is currently unknown. The data were taken from a study of blood T cells in healthy people across ages. Whole-study context: Capture via template switching afforded approximately one barcoded beta molecule per two T cells.

This CDR3 is 15 amino acids long. The germline gives CDR1 SQVTM, CDR2 ANQGSEA. Using a J-beta primer mix together with a sample-barcoded 5' primer, a second PCR was run for about 6 to 11 cycles. TCRdb used MiXCR to reprocess the 5' RACE reads, holding one entry per CDR3 protein. The repertoire holds some 1.5 million distinct CDR3 sequences, with under 55% as singletons. Whole-study findings and limits: The study found more naive CD4+ cells and higher diversity in long-lived than aged donors.

The individuals who served as donors were healthy Caucasians living in Russia, aged roughly 6 to 100. Total RNA was extracted at no less than 5 micrograms per sample. The chain uses TRBV29-1 and TRBJ2-1; perhaps TRBD1 as D (6 bases). TRBJ2-7 matches the DNA end more closely, so the J call is doubtful. The sequenced sample consisted of blood. The receptor's source is a woman aged 18-30 years in good health. The CDR3 region is CSVEGAEPPYNEQYF. As DNA, the CDR3 is TGCAGCGTTGAGGGGGCCGAACCCCCCTACAATGAGCAGTACTTC.